This T cell receptor (beta chain) was recovered during a study of tissue T cells after allogeneic stem cell transplantation. On this clone itself: Each gene name is a mouse one. The CDR3 is cut off 1 residue early in the read; its end comes from the germline J gene.

This CDR3 is 11 amino acids long. Trimming took off 0 bases at V and 6 bases at J, with 3 bases between the two ends. The germline V gene encodes CDR1 GFQATS and CDR2 STVNSAI. Clones were read by immunoSEQ multiplex PCR, and TCRdb kept only the in-frame ones, dropping some. Among approximately 17,000 clones listed, roughly 72% were seen once. This chain links TRBV20 with TRBJ1-5; D is uncertain. The receptor comes from a female BALB/c mouse in good health. The MHC haplotype of this mouse line is H2-d. Sequencing was carried out using spleen. The sequenced CDR3 bases are TGTGGTGCTAGGGACAGCCAGGCTCCGCTT. Translating it yields CGARDSQAPL. The whole CDR3 reads CGARDSQAPLF.